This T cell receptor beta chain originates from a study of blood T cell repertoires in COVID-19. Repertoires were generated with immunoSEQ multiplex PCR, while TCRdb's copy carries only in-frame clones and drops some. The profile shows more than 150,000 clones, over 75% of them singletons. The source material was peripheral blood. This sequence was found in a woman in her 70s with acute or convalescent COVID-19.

The CDR3 loop is CASSPVGQYNSPLHF. In DNA, the CDR3 is TGTGCCAGCAGCCCAGTAGGACAGTATAATTCACCCCTCCACTTT. V is TRBV27 and J is TRBJ1-6, with D possibly matching TRBD1 (6 bases). V lost 6 bases and J lost 4, with 13 bases in between. This CDR3 comprises 15 residues. Germline CDR1 reads MNHEY; CDR2 reads SMNVEV (reference sequence).